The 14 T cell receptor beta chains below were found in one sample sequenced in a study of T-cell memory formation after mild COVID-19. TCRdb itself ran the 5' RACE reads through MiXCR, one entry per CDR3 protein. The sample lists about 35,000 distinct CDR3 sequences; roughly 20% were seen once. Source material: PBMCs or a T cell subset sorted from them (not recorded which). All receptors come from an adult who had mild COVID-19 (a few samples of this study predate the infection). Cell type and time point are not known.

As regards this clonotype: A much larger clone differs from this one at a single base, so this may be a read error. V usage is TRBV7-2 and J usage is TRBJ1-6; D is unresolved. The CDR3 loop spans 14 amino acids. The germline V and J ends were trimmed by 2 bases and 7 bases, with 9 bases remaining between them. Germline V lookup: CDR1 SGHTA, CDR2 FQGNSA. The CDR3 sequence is CASSLSSGNSPLHF. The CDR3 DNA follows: TGTGCCAGCAGCTTATCAAGCGGGAATTCACCCCTCCACTTT.

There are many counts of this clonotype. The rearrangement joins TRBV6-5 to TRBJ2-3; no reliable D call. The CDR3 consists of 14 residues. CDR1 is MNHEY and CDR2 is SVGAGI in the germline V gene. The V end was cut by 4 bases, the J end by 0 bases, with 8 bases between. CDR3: CASSSWASTDTQYF. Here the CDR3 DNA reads TGTGCCAGCAGTTCTTGGGCGAGCACAGATACGCAGTATTTT.

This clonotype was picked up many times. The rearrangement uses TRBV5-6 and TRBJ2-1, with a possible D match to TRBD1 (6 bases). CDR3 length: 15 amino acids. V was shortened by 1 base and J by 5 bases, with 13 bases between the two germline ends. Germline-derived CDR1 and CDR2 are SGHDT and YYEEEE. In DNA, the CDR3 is TGTGCCAGCAGCTTGATCCCACAGGGCAACAATGAGCAGTTCTTC. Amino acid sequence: CASSLIPQGNNEQFF.

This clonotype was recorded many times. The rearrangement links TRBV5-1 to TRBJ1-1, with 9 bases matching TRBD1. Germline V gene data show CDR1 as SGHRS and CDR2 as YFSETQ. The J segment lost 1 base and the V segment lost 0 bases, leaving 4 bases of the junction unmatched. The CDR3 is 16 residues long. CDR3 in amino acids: CASSLGGTGTNTEAFF. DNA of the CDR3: TGCGCCAGCAGCTTGGGGGGGACAGGGACGAACACTGAAGCTTTCTTT.

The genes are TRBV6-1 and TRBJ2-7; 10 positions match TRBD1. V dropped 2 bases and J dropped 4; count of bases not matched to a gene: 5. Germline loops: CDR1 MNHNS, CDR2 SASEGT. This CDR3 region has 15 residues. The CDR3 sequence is CASSEPGTGDYEQYF. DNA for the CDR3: TGTGCCAGCAGTGAACCCGGGACAGGGGATTACGAGCAGTACTTC.

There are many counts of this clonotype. As DNA, the CDR3 is TGTGCCAGCAGCCAAGCCGTAGCGAGCGGGAGCCGCCAAGAGACCCAGTACTTC. It translates to CASSQAVASGSRQETQYF. The chain uses TRBV4-2 and TRBJ2-5, with 8 bases identical to TRBD2. V shed 1 base, J shed 1 base, and the junction held 11 bases outside the gene matches. The CDR3 loop spans 18 amino acids. Per the germline V gene, CDR1 is LGHNA and CDR2 is YNFKEQ.

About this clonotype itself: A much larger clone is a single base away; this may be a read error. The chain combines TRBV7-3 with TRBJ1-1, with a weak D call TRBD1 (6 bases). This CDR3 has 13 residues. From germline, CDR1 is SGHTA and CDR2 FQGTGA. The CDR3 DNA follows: TGTGCCAGCAGCTTGGTCAGGGGCACTGGAGCTTTCTTT. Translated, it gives CASSLVRGTGAFF.

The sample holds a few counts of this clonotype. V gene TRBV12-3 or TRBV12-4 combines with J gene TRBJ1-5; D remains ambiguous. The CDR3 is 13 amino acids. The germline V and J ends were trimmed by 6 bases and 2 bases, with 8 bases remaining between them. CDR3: CASRMDGNQPQHF. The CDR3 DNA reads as TGTGCCAGCAGGATGGACGGCAATCAGCCCCAGCATTTT.

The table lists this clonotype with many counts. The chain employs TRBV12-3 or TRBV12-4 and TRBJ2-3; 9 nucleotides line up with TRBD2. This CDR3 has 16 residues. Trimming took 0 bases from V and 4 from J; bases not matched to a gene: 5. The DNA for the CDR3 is TGTGCCAGCAGTTTAGCCTCGGGACTAGCTGCAGATACGCAGTATTTT. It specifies CASSLASGLAADTQYF.

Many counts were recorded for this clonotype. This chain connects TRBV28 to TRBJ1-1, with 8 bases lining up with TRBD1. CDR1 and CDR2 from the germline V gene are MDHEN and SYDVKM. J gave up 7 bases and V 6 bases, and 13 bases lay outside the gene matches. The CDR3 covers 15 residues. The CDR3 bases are TGTGCCAGCAGGGATGGACAGGGCTTGGTGATTGAAGCTTTCTTT. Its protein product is CASRDGQGLVIEAFF.

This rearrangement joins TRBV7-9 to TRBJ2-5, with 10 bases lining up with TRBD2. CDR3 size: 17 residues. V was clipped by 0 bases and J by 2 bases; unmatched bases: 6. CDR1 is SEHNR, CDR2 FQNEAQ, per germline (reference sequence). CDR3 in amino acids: CASSLASASGGQETQYF. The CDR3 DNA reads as TGTGCCAGCAGCTTAGCCTCGGCTAGCGGGGGACAAGAGACCCAGTACTTC.

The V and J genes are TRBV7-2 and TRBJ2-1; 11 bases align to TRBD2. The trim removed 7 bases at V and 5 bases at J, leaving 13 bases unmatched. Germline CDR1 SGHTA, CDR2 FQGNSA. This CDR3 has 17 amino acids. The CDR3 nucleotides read TGTGCCAGCATCTCAGAATTGGGACTAGCGGTACACAATGAGCAGTTCTTC. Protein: CASISELGLAVHNEQFF.

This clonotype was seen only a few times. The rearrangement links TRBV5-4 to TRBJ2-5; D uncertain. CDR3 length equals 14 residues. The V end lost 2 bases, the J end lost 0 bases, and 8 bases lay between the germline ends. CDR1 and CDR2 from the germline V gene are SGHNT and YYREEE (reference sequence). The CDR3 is CASSFAWDQETQYF. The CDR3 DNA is TGTGCCAGCAGCTTTGCCTGGGACCAAGAGACCCAGTACTTC.

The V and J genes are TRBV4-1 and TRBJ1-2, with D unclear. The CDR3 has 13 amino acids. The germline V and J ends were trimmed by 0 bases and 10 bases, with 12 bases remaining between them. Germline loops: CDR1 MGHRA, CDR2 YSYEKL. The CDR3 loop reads CASSQDSHSVYTF. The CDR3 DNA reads TGCGCCAGCAGCCAAGATAGCCATTCGGTCTACACCTTC.